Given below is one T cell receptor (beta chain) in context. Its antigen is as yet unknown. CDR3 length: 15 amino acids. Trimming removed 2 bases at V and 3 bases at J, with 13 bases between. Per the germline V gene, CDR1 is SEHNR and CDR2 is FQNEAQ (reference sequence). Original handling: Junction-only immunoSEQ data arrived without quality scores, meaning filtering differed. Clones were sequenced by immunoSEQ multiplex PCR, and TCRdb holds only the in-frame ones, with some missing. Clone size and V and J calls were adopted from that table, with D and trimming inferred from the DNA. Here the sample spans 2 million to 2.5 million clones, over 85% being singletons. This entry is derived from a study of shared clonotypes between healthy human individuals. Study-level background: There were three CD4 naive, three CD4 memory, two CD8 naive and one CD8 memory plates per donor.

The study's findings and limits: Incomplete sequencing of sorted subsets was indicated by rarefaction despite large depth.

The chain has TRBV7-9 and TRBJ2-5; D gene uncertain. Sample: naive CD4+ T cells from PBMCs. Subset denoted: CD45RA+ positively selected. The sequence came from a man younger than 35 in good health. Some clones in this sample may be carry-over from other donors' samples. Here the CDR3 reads CASSLSVRGKETQYF. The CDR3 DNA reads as TGTGCCAGCAGCTTAAGTGTCCGTGGAAAAGAGACCCAGTACTTC. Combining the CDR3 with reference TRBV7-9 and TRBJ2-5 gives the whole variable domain DTGVSQNPRHKITKRGQNVTFRCDPISEHNRLYWYRQTLGQGPEFLTYFQNEAQLEKSRLLSDRFSAERPKGSFSTLEIQRTEQGDSAMYLCASSLSVRGKETQYFGPGTRLLVL.